The 28 T cell receptor beta chains given below trace back to one sample, sequenced in a study of shared clonotypes between healthy human individuals. TCRdb keeps only in-frame clones here, not all; method: immunoSEQ multiplex PCR. The repertoire holds about 470,000 clones, with about 85% as singletons. The sequencing input was PBMCs. Receptor source: a woman in her thirties or forties in good health. Some clones in this sample may be carry-over from other donors' samples.

The genes are TRBV6-5 and TRBJ2-2, with a weak D call TRBD1 (5 bases). CDR1 MNHEY and CDR2 SVGAGI come from the germline V gene. The V end lost 0 bases, the J end lost 9 bases, and 14 bases lay between the germline ends. The CDR3 runs to 15 residues. Here the CDR3 reads CASSYSGRGGRELFF. Written as DNA, the CDR3 is TGTGCCAGCAGTTACTCGGGGCGCGGTGGCCGGGAGCTGTTTTTT.

As concerns this clone: With a much larger clone just one base away, this may be a read error. The V and J genes are TRBV6-5 and TRBJ2-7; D is unclear. CDR1 is MNHEY, CDR2 SVGAGI, per germline. V was cut by 6 bases and J by 0 bases, with 9 bases left in between. The CDR3 consists of 13 residues. CDR3 coding DNA: TGTGCCAGCAGCCTGGGCAGCTCCTACGAGCAGTACTTC. Translation: CASSLGSSYEQYF.

This sequence joins TRBV29-1 and TRBJ1-4; no clear D. V lost 4 bases to trimming and J lost 8 bases, with 8 bases between them. The CDR3 totals 11 residues. Germline values: CDR1 SQVTM, CDR2 ANQGSEA. The CDR3 bases are TGCAGCGTTGGTGAGGAGGAAAAACTGTTTTTT. Translation: CSVGEEEKLFF.

This chain links TRBV7-2 with TRBJ2-1; the match to TRBD2 covers 13 bases. The V gene's germline CDR1 is SGHTA and CDR2 FQGNSA. The trim removed 7 bases at V and 0 bases at J, leaving 3 bases unmatched. The CDR3 runs to 16 residues. CDR3 nucleotide sequence: TGTGCCAGCACCCGGACTAGCGGGAGCTCCTACAATGAGCAGTTCTTC. Translation: CASTRTSGSSYNEQFF.

The CDR3 DNA reads as TGTGCCAGCAGTTACACGGACAGGGGCTATGGCTACACCTTC. This translates into CASSYTDRGYGYTF. The chain combines TRBV6-5 with TRBJ1-2, with 9 bases aligning to TRBD1. The CDR3 runs to 14 residues. V dropped 2 bases and J dropped 4; count of bases not matched to a gene: 2. Germline V gene sequence: CDR1 MNHEY, CDR2 SVGAGI.

This clone was seen just once. The V gene is TRBV19, the J gene TRBJ1-5; 7 bases are shared with TRBD1. Germline V gene lookup returns CDR1 LNHDA and CDR2 SQIVND (reference sequence). The length of the CDR3 is 16 residues. The J segment lost 4 bases and the V segment lost 4 bases, leaving 10 bases of the junction unmatched. For the CDR3, the DNA is TGTGCCAGTAGTAAAGACGGGACAGTTACTAATCAGCCCCAGCATTTT. It is translated as CASSKDGTVTNQPQHF.

The chain is built from TRBV29-1 and TRBJ1-6, with 10 bases lining up with TRBD1. Germline CDR1 and CDR2: SQVTM and ANQGSEA. V lost 6 bases to trimming and J lost 7 bases; unmatched junction nucleotides: 6. The CDR3 loop spans 14 amino acids. CDR3 sequence (DNA): TGCAGCGTGGGGACAGGGGAGGCGAATTCACCCCTCCACTTT. Its protein is CSVGTGEANSPLHF.

The chain couples TRBV30 to TRBJ1-3; no reliable D call. Germline loops: CDR1 GTSNPN, CDR2 SVGIG (reference sequence). Trimming pared 1 base from V and 0 bases from J, leaving 7 bases between. CDR3 length: 14 residues. CDR3 sequence (DNA): TGTGCCTGGAGTGACAGTTACTCTGGAAACACCATATATTTT. This sequence encodes CAWSDSYSGNTIYF.

The rearrangement joins TRBV6-1 to TRBJ2-2; D not resolved. V was cut by 4 bases and J by 5 bases, with 8 bases left in between. Germline values: CDR1 MNHNS, CDR2 SASEGT. CDR3 length equals 13 residues. The DNA of the CDR3 is TGTGCCAGCAGTGCTTGGGGAACCGGGGAGCTGTTTTTT. Amino acid sequence: CASSAWGTGELFF.

This rearrangement joins TRBV7-8 to TRBJ1-5, with TRBD1 matching over 8 bases. Looked up from germline, CDR1 is SGHVS and CDR2 is FQNEAQ. This CDR3 spans 15 amino acids. The ends lost 5 bases at V and 2 bases at J; junction bases unmatched: 5. CDR3 amino acids: CASSRDRRGNQPQHF. DNA of the CDR3: TGTGCCAGCAGCCGGGACAGGAGGGGCAATCAGCCCCAGCATTTT.

This sequence joins TRBV6-1 and TRBJ2-7; 9 bases are a match to TRBD1. V shed 8 bases and J 6 bases; nucleotides not matched to a gene: 14. From germline, CDR1 is MNHNS and CDR2 SASEGT. The CDR3 consists of 15 residues. CDR3 amino acids: CASVGTGRSTIEQYF. The CDR3 region has the DNA TGTGCCAGCGTTGGGACAGGGCGGTCTACTATCGAGCAGTACTTC.

This clone turned up a few times. Other nucleotide sequences in the sample specify the same CDR3. This chain links TRBV19 with TRBJ1-1, with D unresolved. Per germline, CDR1 LNHDA and CDR2 SQIVND (reference sequence). CDR3 length: 14 amino acids. Trimming took 3 bases from V and 0 from J, leaving 8 bases between them. Here the CDR3 DNA reads TGTGCCAGTAGTATTGGACTGTTGAACACTGAAGCTTTCTTT. As protein: CASSIGLLNTEAFF.

This clone was seen just once. The rearrangement joins TRBV4-1 to TRBJ2-7, with D perhaps TRBD2 (6 bases). Germline lookup yields CDR1 MGHRA and CDR2 YSYEKL. The V end lost 2 bases, the J end lost 1 base, and 21 bases lay between the germline ends. The CDR3 loop spans 18 amino acids. In DNA, the CDR3 is TGCGCCAGCAGCCAACTCCTCCTCGATAGTAGCGGTTCCTACGAGCAGTACTTC. Translating gives CASSQLLLDSSGSYEQYF.

This clone was recorded at least ten times. The rearrangement joins TRBV7-2 to TRBJ2-2, with D unclear. The CDR3 is 13 residues long. Germline V CDR1 and CDR2: SGHTA, FQGNSA. V dropped 7 bases and J dropped 0 bases, with 6 bases sitting between them. The CDR3 DNA reads TGTGCCAGCAAAGGGTCGAACACCGGGGAGCTGTTTTTT. Protein sequence: CASKGSNTGELFF.

CDR3 DNA sequence: TGCGCCAGCAGCTCGGTCGGGACTGGCTATGGCTACACCTTC. Encoded protein: CASSSVGTGYGYTF. The chain employs TRBV5-1 and TRBJ1-2; D is possibly TRBD1 (5 bases). With 3 bases removed from V and 4 bases from J, the gap between germline ends came to 13 bases. Germline V gene data show CDR1 as SGHRS and CDR2 as YFSETQ. This CDR3 has 14 residues.

This clone was recorded only once. The rearrangement uses TRBV5-4 and TRBJ2-6; no reliable D call. Germline loops: CDR1 SGHNT, CDR2 YYREEE (reference sequence). The length of the CDR3 is 15 residues. Trimming pared 3 bases from V and 2 bases from J, leaving 9 bases between. The CDR3 spells CASSSRIAGANVLTF. In nucleotides, the CDR3 is TGTGCCAGCAGCTCCCGAATCGCTGGGGCCAACGTCCTGACTTTC.

The chain has TRBV30 and TRBJ1-2; D may be TRBD1 (5 bases). Between the trimmed V and J ends, which lost 2 bases and 8 bases, there was a span of 15 bases. This CDR3 is 13 amino acids long. Per the germline V gene, CDR1 is GTSNPN and CDR2 is SVGIG (reference sequence). The CDR3 loop is CAWSSYGASGYTF. In nucleotides, the CDR3 is TGTGCCTGGAGTTCCTACGGGGCCTCAGGCTACACCTTC.

This chain joins TRBV5-8 and TRBJ2-5; D unclear. CDR1 and CDR2 (germline): SGHTS, YDEGEE. The germline V and J ends were trimmed by 5 bases and 4 bases, with 12 bases remaining between them. The CDR3 runs to 13 residues. CDR3 sequence (DNA): TGTGCCAGCAGTCCAACCCCCTTAGAGACCCAGTACTTC. Its protein product is CASSPTPLETQYF. Full variable domain (outside the CDR3, taken from reference TRBV5-8 and TRBJ2-5): EAGVTQSPTHLIKTRGQQATLRCSPISGHTSVYWYQQALGLGLQFLLWYDEGEERNRGNFPPRFSGRQFPNYSSELNVNALELEDSALYLCASSPTPLETQYFGPGTRLLVL.

The chain has TRBV4-1 and TRBJ2-7; possibly TRBD1 for D (6 bases). The CDR3 has 15 amino acids. V was pared by 3 bases and J by 0 bases, with 12 bases between. The V gene's germline CDR1 is MGHRA and CDR2 YSYEKL. CDR3 coding DNA: TGCGCCAGCAGCCATACAGGGTTTAGCTCCTACGAGCAGTACTTC. This codes for CASSHTGFSSYEQYF.

This clone was observed a few times. CDR3 sequence: CASSETGSSVGEQYF. The CDR3 DNA follows: TGTGCCAGTAGTGAGACCGGGAGTTCGGTCGGCGAGCAGTACTTC. This chain links TRBV19 with TRBJ2-7, with TRBD2 as a possible D gene (6 bases). V was cut by 5 bases and J by 6 bases, with 20 bases left in between. The germline CDR1 and CDR2 sequences are LNHDA and SQIVND (reference sequence). CDR3 size: 15 residues.

The chain has TRBV11-2 and TRBJ1-6; D remains ambiguous. This CDR3 comprises 16 residues. Trimming cost V 3 bases and J 3 bases, with 12 bases left between them. Germline V gene data show CDR1 as SGHAT and CDR2 as FQNNGV. CDR3 sequence: CASSFPPGFYNSPLHF. CDR3 nucleotide sequence: TGTGCCAGCAGCTTTCCCCCTGGGTTCTATAATTCACCCCTCCACTTT.

The chain joins TRBV5-8 to TRBJ1-5, with 9 nucleotides matching TRBD1. Losses at the gene ends were 4 bases for V and 2 bases for J; bases not matched to a gene: 1. The CDR3 covers 14 residues. The germline gives CDR1 SGHTS, CDR2 YDEGEE. The CDR3 nucleotides are TGTGCCAGCAGCCGGGACAGGGGCAATCAGCCCCAGCATTTT. Its protein is CASSRDRGNQPQHF.

Only a few counts were recorded for this clone. The V call is TRBV6-4, the J call TRBJ2-1; D is perhaps TRBD1 or TRBD2 (5 bases each). Germline CDR1 is MRHNA and CDR2 is SNTAGT. The CDR3 length is 14 residues. Trimming pared 2 bases from V and 8 bases from J, leaving 13 bases between. CDR3: CASSDRGDYDEQFF. Written as DNA, the CDR3 is TGTGCCAGCAGTGACAGGGGAGACTATGATGAGCAGTTCTTC.

The chain is built from TRBV28 and TRBJ2-5, with TRBD1 identical over 7 bases. CDR1 is MDHEN and CDR2 is SYDVKM in the germline V gene. The CDR3 has 12 residues. Trimming took 8 bases from V and 2 from J; bases not matched to a gene: 2. CDR3 nucleotides: TGTGCCAGCCGGGACAGACAAGAGACCCAGTACTTC. This translates into CASRDRQETQYF.

This clone came up once. The genes are TRBV6-5 and TRBJ1-1; TRBD1 is a possible D gene (5 bases). Per the germline V gene, CDR1 is MNHEY and CDR2 is SVGAGI. Trimming took off 7 bases at V and 0 bases at J, with 9 bases between the two ends. The CDR3 length is 13 residues. This CDR3 reads CASKRQMNTEAFF. The CDR3 nucleotides are TGTGCCAGCAAAAGACAGATGAACACTGAAGCTTTCTTT.

This clone was counted between two and nine times. The chain carries TRBV27 and TRBJ1-1; TRBD1 matches at 9 bases. With V trimmed by 7 bases and J by 4 bases, 7 bases remained unmatched. The CDR3 runs 14 residues. Per the germline V gene, CDR1 is MNHEY and CDR2 is SMNVEV (reference sequence). CDR3 amino acids: CASTLRGQGTEAFF. CDR3 DNA: TGTGCCAGCACCCTGAGGGGACAGGGCACTGAAGCTTTCTTT.

The genes are TRBV25-1 and TRBJ2-4; possibly TRBD2 for D (5 bases). CDR1 and CDR2 (germline): MGHDK, SYGVNS. The CDR3 length is 15 residues. The V gene lost 4 bases and the J gene lost 10 bases, with 20 bases spanning the gap. CDR3 DNA: TGTGCCAGCAGTGGACGACTTGGGGAGACGGAAATTCAGTACTTC. It translates to CASSGRLGETEIQYF. Supplemented by reference TRBV25-1 and TRBJ2-4, the full variable domain reads EADIYQTPRYLVIGTGKKITLECSQTMGHDKMYWYQQDPGMELHLIHYSYGVNSTEKGDLSSESTVSRIRTEHFPLTLESARPSHTSQYLCASSGRLGETEIQYFGAGTRLSVL.

The CDR3 DNA sequence: TGTGCCAGCAGCTCCCTGGCGGAGAGCTCCTACAATGAGCAGTTCTTC. Translated, it gives CASSSLAESSYNEQFF. The chain joins TRBV5-4 to TRBJ2-1; no reliable D call. V lost 3 bases to trimming and J lost 0 bases, with 13 bases between them. The germline V gene encodes CDR1 SGHNT and CDR2 YYREEE (reference sequence). CDR3 length equals 16 residues. Supplemented by reference TRBV5-4 and TRBJ2-1, the full variable domain reads ETGVTQSPTHLIKTRGQQVTLRCSSQSGHNTVSWYQQALGQGPQFIFQYYREEENGRGNFPPRFSGLQFPNYSSELNVNALELDDSALYLCASSSLAESSYNEQFFGPGTRLTVL.